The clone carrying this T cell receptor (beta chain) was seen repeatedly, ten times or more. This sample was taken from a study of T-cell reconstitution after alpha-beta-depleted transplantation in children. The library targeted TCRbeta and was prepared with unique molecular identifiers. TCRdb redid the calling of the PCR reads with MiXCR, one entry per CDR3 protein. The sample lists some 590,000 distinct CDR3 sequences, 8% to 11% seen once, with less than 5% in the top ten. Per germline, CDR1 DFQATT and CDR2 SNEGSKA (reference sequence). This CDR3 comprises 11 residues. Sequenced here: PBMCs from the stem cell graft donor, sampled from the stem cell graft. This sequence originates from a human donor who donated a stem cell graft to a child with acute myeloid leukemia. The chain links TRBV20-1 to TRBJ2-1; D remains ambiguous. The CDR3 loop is CRAEGYNEQFF. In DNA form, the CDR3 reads TGCAGGGCTGAAGGTTACAATGAGCAGTTCTTC.